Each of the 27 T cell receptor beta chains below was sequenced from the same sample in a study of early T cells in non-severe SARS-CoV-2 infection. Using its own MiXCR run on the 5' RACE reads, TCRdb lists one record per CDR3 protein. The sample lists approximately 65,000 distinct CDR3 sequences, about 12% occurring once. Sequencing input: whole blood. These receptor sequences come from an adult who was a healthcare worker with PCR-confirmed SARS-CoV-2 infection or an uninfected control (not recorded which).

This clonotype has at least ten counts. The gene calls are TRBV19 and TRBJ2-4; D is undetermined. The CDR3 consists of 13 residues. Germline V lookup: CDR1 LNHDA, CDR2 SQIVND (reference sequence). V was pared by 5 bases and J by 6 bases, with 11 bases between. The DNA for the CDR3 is TGTGCCAGTAGTTTGACGTTCCGAAACATTCAGTACTTC. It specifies CASSLTFRNIQYF.

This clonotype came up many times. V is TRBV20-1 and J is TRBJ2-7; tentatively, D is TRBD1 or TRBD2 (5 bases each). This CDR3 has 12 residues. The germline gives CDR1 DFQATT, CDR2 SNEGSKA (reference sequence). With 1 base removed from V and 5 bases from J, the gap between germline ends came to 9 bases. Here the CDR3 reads CSARGDRDEQYF. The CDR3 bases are TGCAGTGCTAGAGGGGACCGTGACGAGCAGTACTTC.

The CDR3: CASSLAVTSSETQYF. In nucleotides, the CDR3 is TGTGCCAGCAGTTTAGCGGTGACTAGTTCGGAGACCCAGTACTTC. The rearrangement links TRBV12-3 or TRBV12-4 to TRBJ2-5, with D tentatively TRBD2 (6 bases). CDR3 length: 15 amino acids. Deletions cut 0 bases from V and 5 bases from J, with 13 bases between.

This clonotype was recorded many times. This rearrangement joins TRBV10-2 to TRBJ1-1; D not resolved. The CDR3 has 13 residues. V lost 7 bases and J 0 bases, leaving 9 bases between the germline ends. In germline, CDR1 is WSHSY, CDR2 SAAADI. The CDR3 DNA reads TGCGCCAGCACTTCAGTGATGAACACTGAAGCTTTCTTT. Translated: CASTSVMNTEAFF.

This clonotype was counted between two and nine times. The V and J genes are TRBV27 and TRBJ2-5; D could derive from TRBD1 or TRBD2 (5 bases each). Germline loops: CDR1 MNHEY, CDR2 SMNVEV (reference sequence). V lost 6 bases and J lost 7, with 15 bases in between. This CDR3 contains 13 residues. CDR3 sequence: CASSPAGAVTQYF. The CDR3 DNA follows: TGTGCCAGCAGCCCAGCCGGGGCGGTGACCCAGTACTTC.

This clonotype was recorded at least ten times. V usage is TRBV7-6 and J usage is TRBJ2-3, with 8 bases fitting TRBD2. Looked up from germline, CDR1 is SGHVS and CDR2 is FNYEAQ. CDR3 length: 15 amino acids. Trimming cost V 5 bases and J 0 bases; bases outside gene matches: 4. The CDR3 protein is CASSVSGASTDTQYF. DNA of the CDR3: TGTGCCAGCAGCGTTAGCGGGGCAAGCACAGATACGCAGTATTTT.

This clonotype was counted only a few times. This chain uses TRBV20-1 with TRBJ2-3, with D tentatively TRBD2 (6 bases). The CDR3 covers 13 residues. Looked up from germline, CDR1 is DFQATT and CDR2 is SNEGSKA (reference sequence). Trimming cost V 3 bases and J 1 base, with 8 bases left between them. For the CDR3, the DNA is TGCAGTGCTAGTCCGGGGGGCACAGATACGCAGTATTTT. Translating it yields CSASPGGTDTQYF.

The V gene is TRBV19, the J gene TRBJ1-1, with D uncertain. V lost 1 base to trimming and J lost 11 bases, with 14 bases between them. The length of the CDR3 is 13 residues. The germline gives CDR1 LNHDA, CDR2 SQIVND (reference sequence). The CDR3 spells CASSIGGGGMAFF. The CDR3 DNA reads TGTGCCAGTAGTATAGGCGGTGGTGGGATGGCTTTCTTT.

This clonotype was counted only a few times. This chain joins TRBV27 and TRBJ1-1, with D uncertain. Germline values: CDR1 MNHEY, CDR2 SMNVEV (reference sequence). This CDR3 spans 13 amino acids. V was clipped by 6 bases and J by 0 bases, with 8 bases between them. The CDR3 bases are TGTGCCAGCAGCCCCAATCTGAACACTGAAGCTTTCTTT. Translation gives CASSPNLNTEAFF.

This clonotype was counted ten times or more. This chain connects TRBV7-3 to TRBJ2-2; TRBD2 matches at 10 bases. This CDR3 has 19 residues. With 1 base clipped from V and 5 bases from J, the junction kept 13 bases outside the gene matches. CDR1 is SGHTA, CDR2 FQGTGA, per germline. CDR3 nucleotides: TGTGCCAGCAGCTTAAGTCCGGCGGCTAGCGGGGGACCAACCGGGGAGCTGTTTTTT. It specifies CASSLSPAASGGPTGELFF.

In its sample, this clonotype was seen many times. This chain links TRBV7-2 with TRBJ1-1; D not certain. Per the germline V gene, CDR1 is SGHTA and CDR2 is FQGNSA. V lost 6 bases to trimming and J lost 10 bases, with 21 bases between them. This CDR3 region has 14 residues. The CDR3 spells CASSPSGRGNRAFF. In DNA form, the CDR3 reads TGTGCCAGCAGTCCCTCGGGTCGGGGAAATAGAGCTTTCTTT.

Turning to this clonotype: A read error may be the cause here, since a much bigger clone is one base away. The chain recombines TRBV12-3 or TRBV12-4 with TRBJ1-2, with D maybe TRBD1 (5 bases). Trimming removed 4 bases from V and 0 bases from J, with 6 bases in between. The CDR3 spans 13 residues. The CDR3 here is CASSSGTNYGYTF. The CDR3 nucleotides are TGTGCCAGCAGTTCAGGGACTAACTATGGCTACACCTTC.

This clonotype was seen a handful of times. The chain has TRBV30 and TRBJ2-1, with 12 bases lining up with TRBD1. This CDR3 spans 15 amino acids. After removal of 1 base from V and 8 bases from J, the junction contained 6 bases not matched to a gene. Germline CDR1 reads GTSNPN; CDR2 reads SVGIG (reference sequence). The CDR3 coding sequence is TGTGCCTGGAGTGCCGGGACAGGGGGCTTGGATGAGCAGTTCTTC. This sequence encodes CAWSAGTGGLDEQFF. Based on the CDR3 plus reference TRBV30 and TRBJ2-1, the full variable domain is SQTIHQWPATLVQPVGSPLSLECTVEGTSNPNLYWYRQAAGRGLQLLFYSVGIGQISSEVPQNLSASRPQDRQFILSSKKLLLSDSGFYLCAWSAGTGGLDEQFFGPGTRLTVL.

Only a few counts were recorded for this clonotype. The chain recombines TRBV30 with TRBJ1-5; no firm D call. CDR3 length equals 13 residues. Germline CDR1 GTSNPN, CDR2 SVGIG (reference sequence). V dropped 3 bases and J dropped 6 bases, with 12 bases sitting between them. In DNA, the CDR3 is TGTGCCTGGAGGGGAGGTTTGAGTCAGCCCCAGCATTTT. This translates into CAWRGGLSQPQHF.

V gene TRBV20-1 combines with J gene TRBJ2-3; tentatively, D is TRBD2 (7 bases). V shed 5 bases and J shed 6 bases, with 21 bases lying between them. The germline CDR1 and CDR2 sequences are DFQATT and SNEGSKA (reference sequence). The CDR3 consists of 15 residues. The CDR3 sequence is CSAYSGLGGVDTQYF. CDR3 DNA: TGCAGTGCTTACTCCGGACTAGGGGGGGTGGATACGCAGTATTTT.

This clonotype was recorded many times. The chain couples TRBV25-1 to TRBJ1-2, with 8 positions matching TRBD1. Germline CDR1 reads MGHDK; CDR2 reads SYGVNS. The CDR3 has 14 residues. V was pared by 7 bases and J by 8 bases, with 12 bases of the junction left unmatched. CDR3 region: CASTRGQGAGGYTF. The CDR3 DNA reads TGTGCCAGCACCCGCGGGCAGGGGGCGGGCGGCTACACCTTC.

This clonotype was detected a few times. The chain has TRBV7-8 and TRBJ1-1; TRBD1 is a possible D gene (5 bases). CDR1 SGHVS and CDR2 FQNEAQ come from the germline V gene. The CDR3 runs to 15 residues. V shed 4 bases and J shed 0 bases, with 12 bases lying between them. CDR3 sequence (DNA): TGTGCCAGCAGCTACGGGAGACAGATGAACACTGAAGCTTTCTTT. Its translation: CASSYGRQMNTEAFF.

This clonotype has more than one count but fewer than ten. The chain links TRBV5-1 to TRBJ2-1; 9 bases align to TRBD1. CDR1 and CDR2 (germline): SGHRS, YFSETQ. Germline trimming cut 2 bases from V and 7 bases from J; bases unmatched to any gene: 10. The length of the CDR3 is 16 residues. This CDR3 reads CASSFSRDRAGNEQFF. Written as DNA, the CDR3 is TGCGCCAGCAGCTTTTCCCGGGACAGGGCGGGAAATGAGCAGTTCTTC.

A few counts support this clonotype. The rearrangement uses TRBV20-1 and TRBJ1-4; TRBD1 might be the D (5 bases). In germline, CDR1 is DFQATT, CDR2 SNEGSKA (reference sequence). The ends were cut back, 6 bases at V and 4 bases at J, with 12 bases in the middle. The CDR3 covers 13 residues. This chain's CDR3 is CSAARVNNEKLFF. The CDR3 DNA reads TGCAGTGCCGCCAGGGTGAATAATGAAAAACTGTTTTTT.

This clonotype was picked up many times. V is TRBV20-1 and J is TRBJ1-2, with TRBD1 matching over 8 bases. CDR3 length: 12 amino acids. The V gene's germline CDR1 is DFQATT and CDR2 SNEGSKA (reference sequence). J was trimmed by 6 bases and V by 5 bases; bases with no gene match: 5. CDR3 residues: CSAGTGGNGYTF. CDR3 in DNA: TGCAGTGCTGGAACAGGGGGTAATGGCTACACCTTC.

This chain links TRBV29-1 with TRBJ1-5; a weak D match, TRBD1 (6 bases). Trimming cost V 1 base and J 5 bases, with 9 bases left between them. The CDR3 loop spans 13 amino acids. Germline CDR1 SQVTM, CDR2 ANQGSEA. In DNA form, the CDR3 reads TGCAGCGTTGAAGGGACAGACGATCAGCCCCAGCATTTT. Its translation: CSVEGTDDQPQHF.

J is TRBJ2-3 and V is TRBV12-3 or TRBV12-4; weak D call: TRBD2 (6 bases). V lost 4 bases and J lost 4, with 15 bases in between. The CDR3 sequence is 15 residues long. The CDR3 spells CASSSVRERADTQYF. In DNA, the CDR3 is TGTGCCAGCAGTTCCGTCCGGGAGAGGGCAGATACGCAGTATTTT.

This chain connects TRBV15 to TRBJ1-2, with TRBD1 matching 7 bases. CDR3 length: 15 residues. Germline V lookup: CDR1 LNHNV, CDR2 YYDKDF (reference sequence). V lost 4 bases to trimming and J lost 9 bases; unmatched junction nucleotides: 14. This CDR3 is CATSKNRGLSSSYTF. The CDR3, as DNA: TGTGCCACCAGCAAGAACAGGGGCCTAAGCTCGAGCTACACCTTC.

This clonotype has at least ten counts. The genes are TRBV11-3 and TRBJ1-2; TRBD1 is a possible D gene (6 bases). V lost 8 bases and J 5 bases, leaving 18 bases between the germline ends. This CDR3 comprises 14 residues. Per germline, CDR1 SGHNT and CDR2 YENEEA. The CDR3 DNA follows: TGTGCCAGCCCGCTGAACAGGGCAGGGTATGGCTACACCTTC. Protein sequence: CASPLNRAGYGYTF.

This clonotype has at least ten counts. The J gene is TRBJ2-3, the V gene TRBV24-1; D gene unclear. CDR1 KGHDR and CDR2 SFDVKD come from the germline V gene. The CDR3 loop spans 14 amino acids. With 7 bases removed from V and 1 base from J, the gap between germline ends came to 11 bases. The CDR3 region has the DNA TGTGCCACCAGCCCCCTGTCCGGCACAGATACGCAGTATTTT. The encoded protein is CATSPLSGTDTQYF.

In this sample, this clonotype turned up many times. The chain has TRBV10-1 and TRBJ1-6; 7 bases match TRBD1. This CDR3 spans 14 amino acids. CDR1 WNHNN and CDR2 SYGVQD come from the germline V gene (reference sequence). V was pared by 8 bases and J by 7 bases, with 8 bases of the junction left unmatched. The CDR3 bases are TGCGCCAGCCCCGACAGGGAGGCAAATTCACCCCTCCACTTT. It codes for CASPDREANSPLHF.

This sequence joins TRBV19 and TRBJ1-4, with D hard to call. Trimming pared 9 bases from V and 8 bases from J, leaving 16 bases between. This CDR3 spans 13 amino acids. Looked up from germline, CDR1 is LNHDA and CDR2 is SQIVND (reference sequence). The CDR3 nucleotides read TGTGCCAGCAAGCCCCGGGGTTCCGAAAAACTGTTTTTT. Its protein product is CASKPRGSEKLFF.